This T cell receptor beta chain is drawn from a study of blood T cell repertoires in COVID-19. The ends lost 5 bases at V and 5 bases at J; junction bases unmatched: 6. Per the germline V gene, CDR1 is SGHTA and CDR2 is FQGTGA. CDR3 length: 16 residues. Sequencing was performed with immunoSEQ multiplex PCR; in TCRdb, only in-frame clones are kept and a portion is missing. Here the sample spans 200,000 to 250,000 clones, about 80% being singletons. Sequences were obtained from PBMCs or T cells enriched from blood (not recorded which). The TCR was taken from a woman aged 40 to 55 with acute COVID-19. J is TRBJ2-2 and V is TRBV7-3; 12 nucleotides agree with TRBD2. This CDR3 reads CASSVTGTSGTGELFF. The CDR3 region has the DNA TGTGCCAGCAGCGTCACCGGGACTAGCGGGACCGGGGAGCTGTTTTTT.